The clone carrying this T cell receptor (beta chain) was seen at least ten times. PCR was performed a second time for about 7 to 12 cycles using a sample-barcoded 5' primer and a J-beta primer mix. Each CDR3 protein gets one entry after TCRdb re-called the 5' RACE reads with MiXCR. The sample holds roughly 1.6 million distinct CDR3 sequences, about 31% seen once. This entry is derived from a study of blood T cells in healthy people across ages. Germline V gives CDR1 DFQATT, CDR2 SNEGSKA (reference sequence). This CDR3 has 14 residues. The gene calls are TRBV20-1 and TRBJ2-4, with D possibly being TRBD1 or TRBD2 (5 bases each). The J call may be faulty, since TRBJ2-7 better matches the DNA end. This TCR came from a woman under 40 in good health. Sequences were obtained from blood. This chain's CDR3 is CSASSFGDGYEQYF. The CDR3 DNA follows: TGCAGTGCTAGTTCCTTCGGGGACGGCTACGAGCAGTACTTC.